One and the same sample provided the 14 T cell receptor beta chains below, sequenced in a study of resident and recirculating memory T cells in vitiligo. Repertoires were generated with immunoSEQ multiplex PCR, while TCRdb's copy carries only in-frame clones and drops some. The sample holds fewer than 85,000 clones, roughly nine tenths seen once. Sequencing was performed on blood. The receptors originated from a male donor with vitiligo.

This clone was found once. This chain uses TRBV4-1 with TRBJ2-7, with 8 bases identical to TRBD1. There are 15 residues in the CDR3. J was trimmed by 5 bases and V by 0 bases; bases with no gene match: 6. Looked up from germline, CDR1 is MGHRA and CDR2 is YSYEKL. CDR3 DNA sequence: TGCGCCAGCAGCCAAGATTTAGAGGACAGGGACGAGCAGTACTTC. Its translation: CASSQDLEDRDEQYF.

The rearrangement links TRBV7-2 to TRBJ2-7; the match to TRBD2 covers 7 bases. The germline V gene has CDR1 SGHTA and CDR2 FQGNSA. The CDR3 runs 16 residues. Trimming took 2 bases from V and 4 from J; bases not matched to a gene: 11. In DNA form, the CDR3 reads TGTGCCAGCAGCTTACTAGCGGCAGTTGGCAGGTACGAGCAGTACTTC. Translation gives CASSLLAAVGRYEQYF.

The rearrangement links TRBV9 to TRBJ2-7; D is uncertain. Trimming took off 4 bases at V and 0 bases at J, with 5 bases between the two ends. CDR1 is SGDLS, CDR2 YYNGEE, per germline. This CDR3 is built from 12 residues. The CDR3 sequence is CASSPGSYEQYF. The DNA for the CDR3 is TGTGCCAGCAGCCCGGGCTCCTACGAGCAGTACTTC.

This clone was counted between two and nine times. This chain uses TRBV7-9 with TRBJ2-1, with TRBD2 identical over 8 bases. V was pared by 0 bases and J by 0 bases, with 4 bases of the junction left unmatched. Germline V lookup: CDR1 SEHNR, CDR2 FQNEAQ (reference sequence). CDR3 size: 17 residues. Written as DNA, the CDR3 is TGTGCCAGCAGCTTAGCGTTCAGCGGGAGCTCCTACAATGAGCAGTTCTTC. Translating gives CASSLAFSGSSYNEQFF.

The rearrangement joins TRBV11-2 to TRBJ1-2; 10 nucleotides match TRBD1. Trimming removed 2 bases from V and 4 bases from J; junction bases left unmatched: 4. The length of the CDR3 is 15 residues. Germline assignment: CDR1 SGHAT and CDR2 FQNNGV. In DNA, the CDR3 is TGTGCCAGCAGCTTACGGACAGGGGGAACCTATGGCTACACCTTC. It yields the protein CASSLRTGGTYGYTF.

The gene calls are TRBV7-9 and TRBJ2-1; 7 bases map to TRBD2. The V segment lost 6 bases and the J segment 7 bases; nucleotides outside the gene matches: 15. In germline, CDR1 is SEHNR, CDR2 FQNEAQ (reference sequence). CDR3 length: 16 residues. CDR3 DNA sequence: TGTGCCAGCAGACAACCAATAGCGGGCCCTAATAATGAGCAGTTCTTC. This translates into CASRQPIAGPNNEQFF.

This chain connects TRBV7-8 to TRBJ2-3, with D maybe TRBD2 (5 bases). This CDR3 is built from 15 residues. Germline assignment: CDR1 SGHVS and CDR2 FQNEAQ. V gave up 0 bases and J gave up 3 bases, with 10 bases separating them. CDR3 in DNA: TGTGCCAGCAGCTTAGCGAGGGTGACTACAGATACGCAGTATTTT. It translates to CASSLARVTTDTQYF.

The rearrangement uses TRBV5-1 and TRBJ2-3; 9 positions match TRBD1. Germline CDR1 reads SGHRS; CDR2 reads YFSETQ. The J segment lost 1 base and the V segment lost 4 bases, leaving 7 bases of the junction unmatched. CDR3 length equals 16 residues. CDR3 region: CASSLRQGGRTDTQYF. The DNA of the CDR3 is TGCGCCAGCAGCCTACGACAGGGGGGTCGCACAGATACGCAGTATTTT.

The CDR3 DNA reads as TGTGCCAGCAGCCCGCGAGGGGGCCCTCGGGCCTATGGCTACACCTTC. This codes for CASSPRGGPRAYGYTF. V is TRBV7-2 and J is TRBJ1-2; the match to TRBD1 covers 7 bases. The germline V gene has CDR1 SGHTA and CDR2 FQGNSA. This CDR3 is 16 amino acids long. J gave up 4 bases and V 5 bases, and 13 bases lay outside the gene matches.

Written as DNA, the CDR3 is TGTGCCAGCAGTTTACAGCGGGAGGCACGGGATACGCAGTATTTT. Protein sequence: CASSLQREARDTQYF. V usage is TRBV27 and J usage is TRBJ2-3; 9 bases agree with TRBD2. The V and J ends lost 2 bases and 6 bases, in that order; junction bases with no gene match: 6. In germline, CDR1 is MNHEY, CDR2 SMNVEV (reference sequence). This CDR3 has 15 residues.

The chain links TRBV9 to TRBJ1-1; D perhaps matches TRBD1 (5 bases). Trimming took 6 bases from V and 3 from J, leaving 12 bases between them. The CDR3 consists of 13 residues. Germline V gene data show CDR1 as SGDLS and CDR2 as YYNGEE. The chain's CDR3 is CASTPGSDTEAFF. In DNA, the CDR3 is TGTGCCAGCACGCCAGGGTCGGACACTGAAGCTTTCTTT.

The J gene is TRBJ2-7, the V gene TRBV7-9; a possible D gene is TRBD2 (6 bases). The CDR3 totals 14 residues. The V gene lost 5 bases and the J gene lost 5 bases, with 16 bases spanning the gap. Germline V lookup: CDR1 SEHNR, CDR2 FQNEAQ (reference sequence). DNA of the CDR3: TGTGCCAGCAGCATCAACTGGGGGGTAGACGAGCAGTACTTC. It encodes CASSINWGVDEQYF.

This CDR3 is CASSRHTPGQANEKLFF. For the CDR3, the DNA is TGCGCCAGCAGCCGGCACACCCCCGGACAGGCAAATGAAAAACTGTTTTTT. The chain couples TRBV4-1 to TRBJ1-4; 7 nucleotides line up with TRBD1. The V and J ends lost 4 bases and 5 bases, in that order; junction bases with no gene match: 13. Germline V gene data show CDR1 as MGHRA and CDR2 as YSYEKL. There are 17 residues in the CDR3.

V gene TRBV5-4 combines with J gene TRBJ2-7; D possibly corresponds to TRBD1 (6 bases). V was pared by 1 base and J by 4 bases, with 12 bases between. Germline V gene sequence: CDR1 SGHNT, CDR2 YYREEE (reference sequence). The CDR3 is made up of 14 amino acids. The CDR3 nucleotides are TGTGCCAGCAGCTTGACAGGGACACCTTACGAGCAGTACTTC. Translated: CASSLTGTPYEQYF. The variable domain in full, completed from reference TRBV5-4 and TRBJ2-7, reads ETGVTQSPTHLIKTRGQQVTLRCSSQSGHNTVSWYQQALGQGPQFIFQYYREEENGRGNFPPRFSGLQFPNYSSELNVNALELDDSALYLCASSLTGTPYEQYFGPGTRLTVT.